One TCR beta chain is described in this entry. Its cognate antigen is unknown. The CDR3 has 14 residues. Trimming took 7 bases from V and 2 from J, leaving 14 bases between them. These data originate in a study of response to subunit inactivated influenza vaccine. Study outcomes and limitations: The authors offered the suggestion that each seasonal influenza vaccination recruits few new T cells.

TCRdb fed the RT-PCR reads into MiXCR, producing one record per CDR3 protein. In the table there are 450,000 to 600,000 distinct CDR3 sequences, roughly 7.9% of which are singletons. The sequence derives from a man between 50 and 70 years old who received an inactivated influenza vaccine. The sample consisted of PBMCs from blood, taken about 23 months after vaccination. The V gene is TRBV12-3 or TRBV12-4, the J gene TRBJ1-2, with a possible D match to TRBD1 (5 bases). The CDR3 coding sequence is TGTGCCAGCACCATGGGGACGGCGAACTATGGCTACACCTTC. It translates to CASTMGTANYGYTF.